This passage covers 3 T cell receptor beta chains from one sample sequenced in a study of T-cell reconstitution after alpha-beta-depleted transplantation in children. Construction of the TCRbeta library involved unique molecular identifiers. TCRdb re-analysed the PCR reads in MiXCR, keeping a single row per CDR3 protein. The sample comprises 250,000 to 300,000 distinct CDR3 sequences, about 9.4% of which are singletons, and 7% to 9.5% rests with the top ten. This material consisted of PBMCs, taken before TCRalphabeta/CD19-depleted stem cell transplant. These receptors came from a boy younger than two with acute myeloid leukemia, due to receive a stem cell transplant.

This clonotype was observed a few times. The CDR3 region has the DNA TGCGCCAGCAGGCCGGGACTAGCGGGGGGGCCGGTCACCGGGGAGCTGTTTTTT. This gives the protein CASRPGLAGGPVTGELFF. The rearrangement joins TRBV4-1 to TRBJ2-2; 16 bases are a match to TRBD2. V shed 6 bases and J 4 bases; nucleotides not matched to a gene: 8. Germline CDR1 MGHRA, CDR2 YSYEKL. CDR3 length: 18 amino acids.

This clonotype was counted ten times or more. This rearrangement joins TRBV7-9 to TRBJ2-7; TRBD1 agrees at 8 bases. The CDR3 has 14 residues. Germline loops: CDR1 SEHNR, CDR2 FQNEAQ (reference sequence). Germline trimming cut 5 bases from V and 2 bases from J; bases unmatched to any gene: 5. The CDR3 region is CASSKSTGAYEQYF. CDR3 sequence (DNA): TGTGCCAGCAGCAAGTCGACAGGGGCCTACGAGCAGTACTTC.

This chain links TRBV4-3 with TRBJ2-7; D remains ambiguous. Per germline, CDR1 LGHNA and CDR2 YSLEER. The CDR3 is 15 amino acids. V was pared by 0 bases and J by 1 base, with 10 bases between. The CDR3 nucleotides are TGCGCCAGCAGCCAAGATAGGCACGGATCCTACGAGCAGTACTTC. It encodes CASSQDRHGSYEQYF.